This T cell receptor beta chain was captured by sequencing in a study of blood T cell repertoires in COVID-19. Across the study: The study drew acute and convalescent COVID-19 samples from the United States, Italy and Spain. T cells, B-cell-depleted T cells, or PBMCs supplied cDNA or gDNA.

Original data processing: Estimated nucleated cell counts came from reference gene primer amplification. Here immunoSEQ multiplex PCR was the method, and the copy in TCRdb shows in-frame clones only, minus some. D and trimming were read from the DNA, whereas the V and J calls and clone size are those reported in that table. The sample lists approximately 240,000 clones, around four fifths occurring once. Germline CDR1 is LNHDA and CDR2 is SQIVND (reference sequence). Deletions cut 6 bases from V and 0 bases from J, with 14 bases between. The CDR3 runs 15 residues. This clone was counted between two and nine times.

The chain combines TRBV19 with TRBJ1-1, with unresolved D. The source material was peripheral blood. The receptor's source is a woman aged 55 to 70 with active or convalescent COVID-19. CDR3 sequence: CASRQKGLMNTEAFF. In DNA form, the CDR3 reads TGTGCCAGTAGACAGAAAGGCCTTATGAACACTGAAGCTTTCTTT. The entire variable domain, with the rest obtained from reference TRBV19 and TRBJ1-1, is as follows: DGGITQSPKYLFRKEGQNVTLSCEQNLNHDAMYWYRQDPGQGLRLIYYSQIVNDFQKGDIAEGYSVSREKKESFPLTVTSAQKNPTAFYLCASRQKGLMNTEAFFGQGTRLTVV.